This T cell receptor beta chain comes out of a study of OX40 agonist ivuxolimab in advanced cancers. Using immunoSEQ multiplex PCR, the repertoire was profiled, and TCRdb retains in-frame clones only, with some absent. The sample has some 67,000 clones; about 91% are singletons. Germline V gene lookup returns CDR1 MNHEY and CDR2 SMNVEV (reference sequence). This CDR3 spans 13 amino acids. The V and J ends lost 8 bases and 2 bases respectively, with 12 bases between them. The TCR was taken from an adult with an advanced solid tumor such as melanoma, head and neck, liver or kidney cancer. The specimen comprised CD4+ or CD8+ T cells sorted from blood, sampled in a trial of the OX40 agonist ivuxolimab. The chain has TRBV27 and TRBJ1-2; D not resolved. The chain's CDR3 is CASQPTGNYGYTF. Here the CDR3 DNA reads TGTGCCAGCCAGCCCACGGGGAACTATGGCTACACCTTC.